Below, one TCR beta chain is given with its context. Its antigen has not been determined. The input lacks base qualities; no much larger clone sits a single base away. The data originate from a study of cytomegalovirus exposure and HLA in healthy donors (TCRdb year 2017). About the full investigation: An earlier analysis of several hundred of the donors reported 276 Gb of sequence data and 117 million unique TCR beta sequences obtained from around 180 million T cells. Alongside the repertoire data, information on donor age, sex, ethnicity and CMV serostatus was compiled. Every discovery cohort repertoire had been produced on one sequencing platform. To predict cytomegalovirus infection status, the study brought together high-throughput TCR immunosequencing, statistical association of individual TCRs with disease status, and machine learning. Among some 410 genotyped donors of the cohort, an average of around 240,000 unique TCR beta nucleotide sequences were sequenced per donor, roughly 18% of them non-productive. The number of donors typed differed by locus, with about 629-640 for A, B, C, DRB1 and DQB1, roughly 550 for DQA1, approximately 580 for DPA1, and some 470 for DPB1. The study aimed to test whether cataloging public T cell receptors could reveal signatures of past pathogen exposure. The genetic ancestry cluster associated with self-reported Caucasian donors included about 84% of the approximately 400 genotyped donors. Around 300 gigabases of sequencing data and some 85 million unique TCR sequences were included in an early release covering several hundred HLA-typed donors. A handful of DR-DQ haplotypes were handled as single units for association and clustering because linkage in the cohort was strong. In a later analysis, previously published TCR beta repertoires from more than 500 donors were re-analyzed and high-resolution HLA genotyping was added so that TCR occurrence patterns could be studied. Class I and class II HLA loci were covered by the typing at four-digit resolution. In the later analysis, no new phenotypic data were used to find candidate immune exposures; instead, reliance was placed on TCR beta sequences and their occurrence across donors. Genome-wide SNP genotypes for about 60% of the roughly 700 donors were used in a later genetic analysis, which treated that subset as a discovery cohort. Using immunosequencing, the study profiled T cell repertoires from roughly 650 subjects and related those repertoires to cytomegalovirus serostatus. In addition to the first cohort of around 670 subjects, a separate validation cohort of 100 to 150 different subjects was used. An earlier analysis of 587 of the donors applied high-throughput TCR beta sequencing to assess whether each TCR beta V gene segment acted as functional or pseudogenic. Beyond this particular receptor, the publication reports: Cytomegalovirus status was reported to be diagnosed by the classifier with high specificity and sensitivity in both the original and validation cohorts. According to the authors, the approach could potentially be generalized to other disease states and immunological phenotypes. Across donors, most TCR sequences were observed very rarely, whereas some public TCRs were present in many individuals. A later analysis found that HLA-associated TCR beta chains were more clonally expanded and had lower generation probabilities than equally common non-associated chains. A later genetic analysis associated a missense DCLRE1C variant with V-gene and J-gene trimming of TCR beta chains, and an independent cohort replicated the association. In a later analysis, TCR association rates were found to vary across HLA loci, with the most associated TCRs seen for DRB1 alleles and the fewest for HLA-C alleles. Because some donors lacked HLA typing at each locus, the association tests relied only on the typed subset. The study gave a list of around 170 TCR beta chains associated with cytomegalovirus. A group of highly shared sequence variants was considered likely to be a technical artifact of the sequencing pipeline. A few of the identified cytomegalovirus-associated TCR beta chains were confirmed in vitro to be specific for cytomegalovirus antigens. Compared with the approximately 700-donor mean, donors in an Asian-associated ancestry cluster had fewer N-insertions in productive TCRs, according to a later genetic analysis. Assigning TCR associations to individual alleles was difficult when HLA alleles, especially DR and DQ, strongly co-occurred. Some IMGT-functional V segments, including TRBV6-2 and TRBV6-3, could not be distinguished by the 87-base-pair reads and were therefore excluded. Presence/absence analyses assumed roughly uniform sequencing depth across donors, an assumption that may not hold. In an earlier analysis of about 540 of the donors, most TCR beta V segments were observed in productive rearrangements about 90% or about 30% of the time, broadly matching IMGT annotations. A further reported finding was that TCR beta sequences accurately predicted the HLA-A and HLA-B alleles for most subjects in the first cohort. In a later analysis, some 17,000 TCR beta sequences were associated with specific HLA alleles at a false discovery rate of 0.05. According to a later analysis, most CMV-associated TCR beta chains appeared to be HLA-restricted, and the HLA associations seemed to be driven largely by CMV exposure. Several of the top co-occurrence clusters appeared to be linked to parvovirus B19, influenza, CMV and Epstein-Barr virus, according to a later analysis. CMV serostatus was the only immune exposure information available for the cohort. This cohort had only TCR beta chains sequenced, and the lack of alpha or paired-chain data limited which features could be detected. Linkage disequilibrium might explain the correlated functional status among segregating V segments, but an unknown experimental factor could not be ruled out. Because counts were too low, roughly 18 rarely observed V segments, including chromosome 9 orphons, were left out of the earlier analysis of some 640 of the donors.

The cohort was made up of about 670 healthy bone marrow donors. All cohort members were sampled while nominally healthy, although unrecorded immune exposures were likely present. CMV serostatus was recorded as positive for almost 300 and negative for about half of the 666 cohort members, whereas no CMV serostatus was recorded for the donor in question. A peripheral blood sample was collected from each donor, and TCR beta sequencing was performed on peripheral blood mononuclear cells. Genomic DNA extraction from the blood cell samples was performed with the Qiagen DNeasy Blood Extraction Kit. To prepare the library, the immunoSEQ multiplex PCR assay was applied. For the multiplex PCR, a mixture combining 60 forward primers for TCR Vbeta segments and 13 reverse primers for TCR Jbeta segments was used. A multiplex PCR assay on genomic DNA amplified the CDR3 region of rearranged TCR beta genes. Amplified TCR beta libraries were sequenced as 87-base-pair reads on the Illumina HiSeq System. From the authors' description of their analysis: A later analysis tallied around 80 million unique TCR beta chains across the 700 or so repertoires, and approximately 9.9 million of those chains were shared by two or more donors. Raw reads were error-corrected and collapsed into unique sequences by a nearest-neighbor algorithm in which closely related sequences were merged to remove PCR and sequencing errors. CDR3 sequences were aligned to IMGT reference sequences to assign V, D and J gene segments. For a sequence to be retained, a match of at least six nucleotides was required to both a V gene segment and a J gene segment. A rearrangement counted as productive if the CDR3 had no stop codons and remained in frame with V and J, and every other rearrangement counted as non-productive. Following IMGT convention, CDR3 was defined as the stretch from the second conserved V-encoded cysteine up to the conserved J-encoded phenylalanine. The earlier analysis of about 590 of the donors excluded sequences that lacked an unambiguous match to a single V gene segment. In an earlier analysis of about 590 of the donors, a V segment was called functional when productive rearrangements were above 56.7%, and segregating when the standard deviation between donors exceeded 5%. To diagnose cytomegalovirus status from the catalog of TCR beta chain sequences, a statistical classification framework was built. In a later analysis, V and J genes were assigned by comparing TCR nucleotide sequences against IMGT/GENE-DB human TR gene sequences. A later analysis assigned CDR3 sequences and most-parsimonious VDJ recombination scenarios with the TCRdist pipeline. In a later analysis, every TCR beta chain was defined by the combination of its CDR3 amino acid sequence and its V-gene family, and reads without a unique V-gene family were dropped. To address suspected cross-contamination and a sequencing artifact, a later analysis removed around 590 highly shared, low-generation-probability nucleotide sequences. In a later analysis, a clonal expansion index was calculated for each public chain from normalized within-repertoire ranks of inferred template counts. Generation probabilities in a later analysis came from a VDJ recombination model fitted to out-of-frame rearrangements, and those results were checked against IGoR. In a later analysis, hypergeometric tests were used to score TCR-TCR, TCR-HLA and TCR-CMV co-occurrence, with a repertoire-size bias correction applied to TCR pairs. To estimate false discovery rates, a later analysis permuted the HLA or CMV assignments 20 times. In a later analysis, co-occurring TCRs were grouped with DBSCAN, and TCRdist sequence similarity was added when clustering was performed within HLA-allele-positive subsets. For co-occurrence clustering, repertoires with fewer than 30,000 or more than 120,000 public chains were excluded, along with roughly five repertoires with anomalous nucleotide sharing. In TCRdb, the immuneACCESS table is reduced to in-frame sequences with V and J assigned. These tables do not hold every clone; where another copy was compared, an unresolved V gene accounts for under half, and the others remain unexplained. V and J calls and clone size come straight from that table; D and trimming were deduced from the DNA. This sample has around 91,000 clones in its table, and roughly 67% of those were observed once. The ten largest clones take up roughly 2.5% of the sample.

The CDR3 runs 15 residues from the cysteine to the phenylalanine. Only the CDR3 region is kept as DNA, spanning 45 bases read in frame from base 1. Via the germline V gene, CDR1 is SGHAT and CDR2 FQNNGV. The junction shows trimming of 3 bases on V and 6 bases on J, plus 15 bases between the germline ends. The sample taken for sequencing was PBMCs. The chain joins TRBV11-2 to TRBJ2-1; the D region possibly corresponds to TRBD2 (6 bases align). This sequence was found in a human donor in good health. Here the CDR3 is given as CASSFPGGRVNEQFF. The base sequence is TGTGCCAGCAGCTTCCCCGGGGGAAGGGTCAATGAGCAGTTCTTC.